The 6 T cell receptor beta chains in this list originate from one sample, sequenced in a study of early T cells in non-severe SARS-CoV-2 infection. One entry per CDR3 protein results from TCRdb running MiXCR on the 5' RACE reads. Of approximately 50,000 distinct CDR3 sequences listed, 11% are singletons. Sequencing input: whole blood. These TCRs come from an adult who was a healthcare worker with PCR-confirmed SARS-CoV-2 infection or an uninfected control (not recorded which).

This clonotype was recorded at least ten times. The chain is built from TRBV5-1 and TRBJ2-5; D gene uncertain. The CDR3 has 16 residues. The V gene lost 3 bases and the J gene lost 4 bases, with 19 bases spanning the gap. Germline lookup yields CDR1 SGHRS and CDR2 YFSETQ. The CDR3 DNA follows: TGCGCCAGCAGCTCAGCCTTAGGCAGCCCGGGAGAGACCCAGTACTTC. Protein: CASSSALGSPGETQYF.

This clonotype was detected ten times or more. The chain recombines TRBV29-1 with TRBJ1-1; D remains ambiguous. Trimming left V 4 bases short and J 7 bases short, with 4 bases between. This CDR3 is 9 amino acids long. The germline V gene has CDR1 SQVTM and CDR2 ANQGSEA. CDR3 amino acids: CSVGDEAFF. Written as DNA, the CDR3 is TGCAGCGTTGGGGATGAAGCTTTCTTT.

This clonotype was seen repeatedly, ten times or more. The V and J genes are TRBV10-3 and TRBJ2-1; D possibly corresponds to TRBD1 (5 bases). The CDR3 is 14 residues long. Germline V gene data show CDR1 as ENHRY and CDR2 as SYGVKD. V was clipped by 7 bases and J by 0 bases, with 10 bases between them. The CDR3 protein is CAITIDSSYNEQFF. In DNA, the CDR3 is TGTGCCATCACTATAGACAGCTCCTACAATGAGCAGTTCTTC.

This clonotype was counted between two and nine times. The rearrangement links TRBV29-1 to TRBJ2-1, with 7 bases matching TRBD2. Germline CDR1 reads SQVTM; CDR2 reads ANQGSEA. V lost 4 bases, J lost 6 bases, and 6 bases stayed unmatched. The length of the CDR3 is 13 residues. This CDR3 reads CSVGTIAGNEQFF. The CDR3 coding sequence is TGCAGCGTTGGGACTATAGCGGGCAATGAGCAGTTCTTC.

This clonotype was picked up many times. The V call is TRBV2, the J call TRBJ1-1; D is uncertain. Germline V gene lookup returns CDR1 SNHLY and CDR2 FYNNEI. V gave up 7 bases and J gave up 4 bases, with 13 bases separating them. This CDR3 spans 13 amino acids. DNA of the CDR3: TGTGCCAGCAAGTGGGGATCGGGCACTGAAGCTTTCTTT. This gives the protein CASKWGSGTEAFF.

In its sample, this clonotype was seen many times. This rearrangement joins TRBV14 to TRBJ2-2; no reliable D call. This CDR3 has 14 residues. Trimming took off 0 bases at V and 4 bases at J, with 6 bases between the two ends. Looked up from germline, CDR1 is SGHDN and CDR2 is FVKESK. CDR3 bases: TGTGCCAGCAGCCAAGATTTCGCCACCGGGGAGCTGTTTTTT. This codes for CASSQDFATGELFF.